These 16 T cell receptor beta chains originate from one sample sequenced in a study of blood T cell repertoires in COVID-19. TCRdb's table, derived via immunoSEQ multiplex PCR, lists solely in-frame clones and lacks some. The data contain approximately 31,000 clones, approximately 89% of them seen just once; the ten biggest clones take up under 4%. The material sequenced was peripheral blood. All receptors derive from a man between 60 and 75 years old with acute or convalescent COVID-19.

J is TRBJ1-2 and V is TRBV20-1; D might be TRBD1 (6 bases). Germline lookup yields CDR1 DFQATT and CDR2 SNEGSKA (reference sequence). Trimming took off 6 bases at V and 5 bases at J, with 10 bases between the two ends. This CDR3 comprises 11 residues. CDR3 coding DNA: TGCAGTGCCCAAGGGGGATATGGCTACACCTTC. Its protein product is CSAQGGYGYTF.

The chain combines TRBV5-4 with TRBJ2-5, with D unclear. This CDR3 is built from 11 residues. Trimming stripped 1 base from V and 5 bases from J, with 3 bases between. Germline V gene data show CDR1 as SGHNT and CDR2 as YYREEE (reference sequence). The CDR3 region is CASSLHETQYF. CDR3 in DNA: TGTGCCAGCAGCTTGCATGAGACCCAGTACTTC.

This clone has more than one count but fewer than ten. The CDR3 region is CASSSGGLREQYF. The CDR3, as DNA: TGTGCCAGCAGCTCGGGAGGGCTTAGAGAGCAGTACTTC. The chain couples TRBV11-2 to TRBJ2-7; TRBD2 matches at 8 bases. Germline trimming cut 4 bases from V and 7 bases from J; bases unmatched to any gene: 6. The CDR3 consists of 13 residues. Germline assignment: CDR1 SGHAT and CDR2 FQNNGV.

The chain joins TRBV12-5 to TRBJ2-5; TRBD2 aligns across 7 bases. The CDR3 sequence is 16 residues long. Germline V gene data show CDR1 as LGHNT and CDR2 as FRNRAP. V dropped 4 bases and J dropped 3; count of bases not matched to a gene: 11. The DNA for the CDR3 is TGTGCTAGTGGTTCCCCAATACCGGGACTAAAAGAGACCCAGTACTTC. Its protein product is CASGSPIPGLKETQYF. The whole variable domain, remainder taken from reference TRBV12-5 and TRBJ2-5, is DARVTQTPRHKVTEMGQEVTMRCQPILGHNTVFWYRQTMMQGLELLAYFRNRAPLDDSGMPKDRFSAEMPDATLATLKIQPSEPRDSAVYFCASGSPIPGLKETQYFGPGTRLLVL.

The V call is TRBV18, the J call TRBJ1-5, with a tentative D call TRBD1 (5 bases). V was pared by 4 bases and J by 2 bases, with 9 bases between. The CDR3 length is 14 residues. CDR1 KGHSH and CDR2 LQKENI come from the germline V gene. The CDR3 DNA follows: TGTGCCAGCTCACAGGGGAATCGCAATCAGCCCCAGCATTTT. It is translated as CASSQGNRNQPQHF.

The CDR3 nucleotides are TGTGCCAGCGGGGACAATCAAGAGACCCAGTACTTC. Encoded protein: CASGDNQETQYF. The chain is built from TRBV6-5 and TRBJ2-5; tentative D call: TRBD1 (6 bases). CDR3 length equals 12 residues. Deletions cut 8 bases from V and 2 bases from J, with 9 bases between. CDR1 is MNHEY, CDR2 SVGAGI, per germline.

In nucleotides, the CDR3 is TGTGCCAGCAGCTTAGGGCCTAGCGGGAGGCAAGAGACCCAGTACTTC. Translating gives CASSLGPSGRQETQYF. V and J are TRBV7-9 and TRBJ2-5; 11 bases are a match to TRBD2. J lost 2 bases, V lost 1 base, and 3 bases had no gene match. The CDR3 is made up of 16 amino acids. CDR1 and CDR2 (germline): SEHNR, FQNEAQ (reference sequence).

The genes are TRBV29-1 and TRBJ2-5, with 7 bases aligning to TRBD2. Germline CDR1 SQVTM, CDR2 ANQGSEA. The trim removed 4 bases at V and 3 bases at J, leaving 14 bases unmatched. The CDR3 consists of 16 residues. DNA for the CDR3: TGCAGCGTTGGAGGACAAGCGGGAAGGGGCGAAGAGACCCAGTACTTC. The encoded protein is CSVGGQAGRGEETQYF.

The J gene is TRBJ2-2, the V gene TRBV3-1 (or the pseudogene TRBV3-2); tentatively, D is TRBD2 (5 bases). In germline, CDR1 is LGHDT, CDR2 YNNKEL (reference sequence). V was shortened by 6 bases and J by 4 bases, with 12 bases between the two germline ends. The CDR3 contains 14 residues. CDR3 sequence: CASSRGPSTGELFF. The CDR3 nucleotides are TGTGCCAGCAGTCGGGGTCCCTCCACCGGGGAGCTGTTTTTT.

V gene TRBV11-3 combines with J gene TRBJ2-1; TRBD2 agrees at 10 bases. The CDR3 is 15 residues long. V was pared by 4 bases and J by 5 bases, with 5 bases of the junction left unmatched. Germline CDR1 is SGHNT and CDR2 is YENEEA. CDR3 nucleotides: TGTGCCAGCAGCTCCTCAGGACTAGCGGACAATGAGCAGTTCTTC. Translating gives CASSSSGLADNEQFF. The whole variable domain, filled in from reference TRBV11-3 and TRBJ2-1, reads EAGVVQSPRYKIIEKKQPVAFWCNPISGHNTLYWYLQNLGQGPELLIRYENEEAVDDSQLPKDRFSAERLKGVDSTLKIQPAELGDSAVYLCASSSSGLADNEQFFGPGTRLTVL.

In its sample, this clone was seen once. The chain has TRBV27 and TRBJ1-1; D unresolved. CDR3 length: 13 residues. Trimming pared 8 bases from V and 1 base from J, leaving 11 bases between. Per germline, CDR1 MNHEY and CDR2 SMNVEV (reference sequence). CDR3 amino acids: CASGYSGNTEAFF. The CDR3 coding sequence is TGTGCCAGCGGCTACAGCGGGAACACTGAAGCTTTCTTT.

The V gene is TRBV18, the J gene TRBJ2-6, with 8 bases matching TRBD1. CDR1 is KGHSH and CDR2 is LQKENI in the germline V gene. CDR3 size: 17 residues. V lost 3 bases, J lost 6 bases, and 10 bases stayed unmatched. The DNA for the CDR3 is TGTGCCAGCTCACCTCGGACGGACAGGGTAAAGGCCAACGTCCTGACTTTC. Encoded protein: CASSPRTDRVKANVLTF.

The V call is TRBV18, the J call TRBJ1-4; 9 positions match TRBD1. Germline V lookup: CDR1 KGHSH, CDR2 LQKENI. Germline trimming cut 2 bases from V and 1 base from J; bases unmatched to any gene: 8. The CDR3 contains 18 residues. As DNA, the CDR3 is TGTGCCAGCTCACCATGGGACAGGGTAATCGGAACTAATGAAAAACTGTTTTTT. As protein: CASSPWDRVIGTNEKLFF.

The chain combines TRBV2 with TRBJ2-7; a possible D gene is TRBD1 (6 bases). Germline V gene data show CDR1 as SNHLY and CDR2 as FYNNEI. This CDR3 region has 14 residues. V lost 1 base, J lost 2 bases, and 9 bases lay in between. The CDR3 spells CASSEGRGTYEQYV. The CDR3 bases are TGTGCCAGCAGTGAAGGCAGGGGCACCTACGAGCAGTACGTC.

This chain links TRBV27 with TRBJ2-3, with TRBD2 matching over 7 bases. The CDR3 sequence is 18 residues long. The germline V gene has CDR1 MNHEY and CDR2 SMNVEV (reference sequence). J lost 2 bases, V lost 5 bases, and 16 bases had no gene match. Here the CDR3 reads CASSNSFGLVVATDTQYF. Written as DNA, the CDR3 is TGTGCCAGCAGTAACTCCTTCGGACTAGTAGTGGCCACAGATACGCAGTATTTT.

The V call is TRBV27, the J call TRBJ1-2; D perhaps matches TRBD1 (5 bases). This CDR3 is built from 13 residues. CDR1 and CDR2 (germline): MNHEY, SMNVEV (reference sequence). The CDR3 DNA is TGTGCTACCCGGAGGGGCCCTAACTATGGCTACACCTTC. Translating it yields CATRRGPNYGYTF.